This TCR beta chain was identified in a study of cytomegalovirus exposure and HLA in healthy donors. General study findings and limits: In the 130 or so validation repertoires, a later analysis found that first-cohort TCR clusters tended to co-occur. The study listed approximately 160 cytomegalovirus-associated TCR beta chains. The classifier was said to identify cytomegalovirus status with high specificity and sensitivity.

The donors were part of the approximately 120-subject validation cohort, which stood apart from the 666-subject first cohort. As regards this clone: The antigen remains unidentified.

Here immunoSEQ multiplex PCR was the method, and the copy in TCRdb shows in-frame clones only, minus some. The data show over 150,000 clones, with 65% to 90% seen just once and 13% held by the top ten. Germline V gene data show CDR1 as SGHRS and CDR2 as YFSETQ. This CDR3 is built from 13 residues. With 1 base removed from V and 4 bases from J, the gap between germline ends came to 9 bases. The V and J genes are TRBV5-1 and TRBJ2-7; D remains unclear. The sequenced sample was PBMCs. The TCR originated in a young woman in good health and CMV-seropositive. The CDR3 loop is CASSLYVSYEQYF. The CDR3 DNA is TGCGCCAGCAGCTTGTATGTGAGTTACGAGCAGTACTTC.